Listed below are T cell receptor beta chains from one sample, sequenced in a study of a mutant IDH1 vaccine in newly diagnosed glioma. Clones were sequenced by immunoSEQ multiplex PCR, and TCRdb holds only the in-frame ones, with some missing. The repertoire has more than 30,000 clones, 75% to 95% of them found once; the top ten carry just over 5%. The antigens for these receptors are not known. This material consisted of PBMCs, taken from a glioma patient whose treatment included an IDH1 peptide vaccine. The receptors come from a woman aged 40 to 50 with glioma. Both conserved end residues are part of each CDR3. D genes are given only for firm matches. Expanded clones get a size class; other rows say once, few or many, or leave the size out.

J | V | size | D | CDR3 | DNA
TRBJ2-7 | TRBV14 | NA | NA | CASSQDRRIGFGEQYF | TGTGCCAGCAGCCAAGATCGCCGTATAGGTTTCGGCGAGCAGTACTTC
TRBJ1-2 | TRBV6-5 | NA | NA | CASSYLPGLAYGYTF | TGTGCCAGCAGTTACTTGCCAGGACTGGCCTATGGCTACACCTTC
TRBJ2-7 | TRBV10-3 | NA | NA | CAIGASHGGGRYEQYF | TGTGCCATCGGGGCTTCTCATGGGGGTGGCAGGTACGAGCAGTACTTC
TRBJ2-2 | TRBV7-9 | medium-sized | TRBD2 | CASSPSRLAGVGGELFF | TGTGCCAGCAGCCCCTCCAGATTGGCGGGAGTTGGCGGGGAGCTGTTTTTT
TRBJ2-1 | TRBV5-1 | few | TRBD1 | CASRLSQGDYNEQFF | TGCGCCAGCCGACTGAGTCAGGGGGACTACAATGAGCAGTTCTTC
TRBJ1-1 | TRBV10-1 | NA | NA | CASSVDTMNTEAFF | TGCGCCAGCAGTGTTGACACCATGAACACTGAAGCTTTCTTT
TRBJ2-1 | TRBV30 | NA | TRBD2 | CAWSPGTSGRAQFF | TGTGCCTGGAGCCCCGGGACTAGCGGGAGGGCGCAGTTCTTC
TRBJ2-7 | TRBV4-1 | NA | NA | CASSPGQSYSYEQYF | TGCGCCAGCAGCCCAGGACAGAGCTACTCCTACGAGCAGTACTTC
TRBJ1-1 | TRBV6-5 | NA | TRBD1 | CASSDRGGNTEAFF | TGTGCCAGCAGTGACAGGGGCGGGAACACTGAAGCTTTCTTT
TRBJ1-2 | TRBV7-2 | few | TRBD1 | CASSPDRGDGYTF | TGTGCCAGCAGCCCGGACAGGGGCGATGGCTACACCTTC